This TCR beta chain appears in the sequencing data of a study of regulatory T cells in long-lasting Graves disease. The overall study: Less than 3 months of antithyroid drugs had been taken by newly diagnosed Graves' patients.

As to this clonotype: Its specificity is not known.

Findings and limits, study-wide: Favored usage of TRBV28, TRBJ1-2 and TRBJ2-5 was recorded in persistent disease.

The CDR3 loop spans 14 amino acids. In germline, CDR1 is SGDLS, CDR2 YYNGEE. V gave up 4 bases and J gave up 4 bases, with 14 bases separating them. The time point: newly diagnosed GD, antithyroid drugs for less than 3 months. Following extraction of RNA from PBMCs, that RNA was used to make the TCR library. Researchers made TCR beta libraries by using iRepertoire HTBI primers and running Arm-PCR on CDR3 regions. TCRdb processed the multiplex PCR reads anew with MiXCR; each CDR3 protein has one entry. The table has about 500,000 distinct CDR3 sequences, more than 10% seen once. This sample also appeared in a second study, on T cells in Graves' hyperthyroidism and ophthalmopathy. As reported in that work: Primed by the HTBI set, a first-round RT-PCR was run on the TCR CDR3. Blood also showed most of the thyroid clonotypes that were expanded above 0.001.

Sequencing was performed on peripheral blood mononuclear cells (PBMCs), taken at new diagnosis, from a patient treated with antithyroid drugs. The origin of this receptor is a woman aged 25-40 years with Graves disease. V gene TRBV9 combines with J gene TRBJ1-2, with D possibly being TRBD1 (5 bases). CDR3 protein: CASSRRGASYGYTF. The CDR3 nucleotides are TGTGCCAGCAGCAGAAGGGGCGCGTCCTATGGCTACACCTTC.